Below, one T cell receptor (beta chain) is given with its context. V was trimmed by 1 base and J by 1 base, leaving 9 bases between them. Germline values: CDR1 SGHTS, CDR2 YDEGEE. The CDR3 runs 15 residues. This table comes from immunoSEQ multiplex PCR, and its TCRdb copy is limited to in-frame clones, with some not included. This sample has 350,000 to 550,000 clones; around 90% occur once, and the top ten carry almost 2%. These data belong to a study of blood T cell repertoires in COVID-19. Study-wide context: The study drew acute and convalescent COVID-19 samples from the United States, Italy and Spain. From T cells, B-cell-depleted T cells, or PBMCs came the material, which was cDNA or gDNA.

The rearrangement links TRBV5-8 to TRBJ1-5; possibly TRBD1 for D (5 bases). This clonotype was sampled from a woman aged 18-29 years with acute COVID-19. Sequenced input: PBMCs or T cells enriched from blood (not recorded which). DNA for the CDR3: TGTGCCAGCAGCTTGTACGGGGGAAGCAATCAGCCCCAGCATTTT. Translated, it gives CASSLYGGSNQPQHF.